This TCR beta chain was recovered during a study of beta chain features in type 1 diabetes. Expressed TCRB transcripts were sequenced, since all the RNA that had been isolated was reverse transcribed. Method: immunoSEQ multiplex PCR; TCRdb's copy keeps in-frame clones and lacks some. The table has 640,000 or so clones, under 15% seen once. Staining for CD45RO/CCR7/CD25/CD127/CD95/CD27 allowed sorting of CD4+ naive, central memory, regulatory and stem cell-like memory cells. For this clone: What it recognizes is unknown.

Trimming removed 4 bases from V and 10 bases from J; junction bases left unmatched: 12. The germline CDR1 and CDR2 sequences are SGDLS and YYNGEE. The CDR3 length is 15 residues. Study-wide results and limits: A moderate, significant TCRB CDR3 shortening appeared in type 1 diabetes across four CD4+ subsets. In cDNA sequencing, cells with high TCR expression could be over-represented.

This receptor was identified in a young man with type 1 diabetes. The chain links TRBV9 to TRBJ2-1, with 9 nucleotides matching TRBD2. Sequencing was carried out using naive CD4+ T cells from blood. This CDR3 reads CASSPGGIAGAEQFF. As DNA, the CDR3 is TGTGCCAGCAGCCCCGGGGGCATAGCGGGGGCGGAGCAGTTCTTC.